This T cell receptor (beta chain) is drawn from a study of T-cell memory formation after mild COVID-19. Study-wide findings and caveats: Pre-infection memory carried some responding clones, suggesting that cross-reactive memory joined.

With 4 bases removed from V and 6 bases from J, the gap between germline ends came to 18 bases. CDR1 and CDR2 (germline): SGDLS, YYNGEE. The CDR3 spans 15 residues. This clonotype was recorded a few times. Its antigen is unidentified. TCRdb reprocessed the 5' RACE reads with MiXCR, giving one entry per CDR3 protein. The sample lists fewer than 250,000 distinct CDR3 sequences; around 30% were seen once. The sample consisted of PBMCs or a T cell subset sorted from them (not recorded which). The TCR sequence derives from an adult woman who had mild COVID-19 (a few samples of this study predate the infection). Cell type and time point are not known. This chain links TRBV9 with TRBJ2-3, with D perhaps being TRBD1 or TRBD2 (5 bases each). The CDR3 sequence: CASSPLDGARDTQYF. The CDR3 region has the DNA TGTGCCAGCAGCCCACTTGACGGGGCTCGGGATACGCAGTATTTT.